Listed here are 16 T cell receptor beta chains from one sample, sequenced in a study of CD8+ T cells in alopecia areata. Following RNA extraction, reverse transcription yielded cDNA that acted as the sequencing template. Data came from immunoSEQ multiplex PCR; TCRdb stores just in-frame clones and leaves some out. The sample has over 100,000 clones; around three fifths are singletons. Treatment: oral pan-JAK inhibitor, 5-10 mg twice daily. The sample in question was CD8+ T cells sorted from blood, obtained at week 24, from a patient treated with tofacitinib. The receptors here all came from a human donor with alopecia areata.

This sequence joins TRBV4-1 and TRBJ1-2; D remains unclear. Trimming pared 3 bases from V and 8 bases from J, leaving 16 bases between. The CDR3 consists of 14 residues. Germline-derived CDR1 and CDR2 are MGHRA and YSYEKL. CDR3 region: CASSHLRDVQGYTF. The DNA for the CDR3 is TGCGCCAGCAGCCATCTCCGGGATGTCCAGGGCTACACCTTC.

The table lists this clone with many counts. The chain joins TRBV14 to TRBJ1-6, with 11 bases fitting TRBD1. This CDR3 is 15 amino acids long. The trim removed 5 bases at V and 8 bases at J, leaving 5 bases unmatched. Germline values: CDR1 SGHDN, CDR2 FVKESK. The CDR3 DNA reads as TGTGCCAGCAGCGGACAGGGGGCTACGGATTCACCCCTCCACTTT. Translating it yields CASSGQGATDSPLHF. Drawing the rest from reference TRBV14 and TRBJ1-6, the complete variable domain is EAGVTQFPSHSVIEKGQTVTLRCDPISGHDNLYWYRRVMGKEIKFLLHFVKESKQDESGMPNNRFLAERTGGTYSTLKVQPAELEDSGVYFCASSGQGATDSPLHFGNGTRLTVT.

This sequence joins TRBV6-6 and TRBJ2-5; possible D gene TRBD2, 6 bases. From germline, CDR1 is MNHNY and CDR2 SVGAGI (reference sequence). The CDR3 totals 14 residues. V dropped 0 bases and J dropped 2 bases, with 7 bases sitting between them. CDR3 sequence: CASSYSTSQETQYF. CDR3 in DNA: TGTGCCAGCAGTTACTCGACTAGTCAAGAGACCCAGTACTTC.

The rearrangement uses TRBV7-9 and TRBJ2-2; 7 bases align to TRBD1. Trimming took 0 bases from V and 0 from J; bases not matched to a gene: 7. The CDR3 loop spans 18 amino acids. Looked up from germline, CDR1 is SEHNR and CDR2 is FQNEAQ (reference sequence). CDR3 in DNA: TGTGCCAGCAGCTTAGCGATTCGTCAGGGGGCGAACACCGGGGAGCTGTTTTTT. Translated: CASSLAIRQGANTGELFF. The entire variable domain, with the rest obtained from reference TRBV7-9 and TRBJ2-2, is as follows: DTGVSQNPRHKITKRGQNVTFRCDPISEHNRLYWYRQTLGQGPEFLTYFQNEAQLEKSRLLSDRFSAERPKGSFSTLEIQRTEQGDSAMYLCASSLAIRQGANTGELFFGEGSRLTVL.

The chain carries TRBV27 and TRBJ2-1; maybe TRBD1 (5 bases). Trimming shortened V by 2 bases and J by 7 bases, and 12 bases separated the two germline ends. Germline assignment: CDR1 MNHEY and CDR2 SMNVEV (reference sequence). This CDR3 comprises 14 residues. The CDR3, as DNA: TGTGCCAGCAGTTTAATGGTAGGGGTGAATGAGCAGTTCTTC. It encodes CASSLMVGVNEQFF.

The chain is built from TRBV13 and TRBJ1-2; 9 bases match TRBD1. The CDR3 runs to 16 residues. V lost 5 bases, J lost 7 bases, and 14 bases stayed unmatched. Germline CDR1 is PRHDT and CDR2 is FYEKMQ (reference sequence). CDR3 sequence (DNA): TGTGCCAGCAGCGCCTATAGGGACAGGGTTTTCTCTGGCTACACCTTC. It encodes CASSAYRDRVFSGYTF.

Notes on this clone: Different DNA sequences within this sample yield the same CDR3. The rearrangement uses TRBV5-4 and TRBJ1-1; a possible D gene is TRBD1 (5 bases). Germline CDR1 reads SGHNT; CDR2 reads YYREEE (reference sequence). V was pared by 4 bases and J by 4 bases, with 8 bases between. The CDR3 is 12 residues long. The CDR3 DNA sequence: TGTGCCAGCAGCCCAGACAGCACTGAAGCTTTCTTT. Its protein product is CASSPDSTEAFF.

DNA for the CDR3: TGTGCCAGCAGCTTAGCCTCTGGGGGGCCCAGCTATGGCTACACCTTC. Encoded protein: CASSLASGGPSYGYTF. The chain joins TRBV13 to TRBJ1-2; TRBD1 is a possible D gene (6 bases). The CDR3 is 16 amino acids. V lost 1 base and J lost 4, with 16 bases in between. Germline loops: CDR1 PRHDT, CDR2 FYEKMQ (reference sequence). The whole variable domain, filled in from reference TRBV13 and TRBJ1-2, reads AAGVIQSPRHLIKEKRETATLKCYPIPRHDTVYWYQQGPGQDPQFLISFYEKMQSDKGSIPDRFSAQQFSDYHSELNMSSLELGDSALYFCASSLASGGPSYGYTFGSGTRLTVV.

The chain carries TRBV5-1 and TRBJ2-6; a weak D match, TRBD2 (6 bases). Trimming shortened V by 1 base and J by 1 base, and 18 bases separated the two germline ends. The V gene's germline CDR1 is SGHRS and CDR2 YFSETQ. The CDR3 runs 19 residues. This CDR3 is CASSLQSGLYLSGANVLTF. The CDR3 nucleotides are TGCGCCAGCAGCTTGCAAAGCGGGCTTTACCTTTCTGGGGCCAACGTCCTGACTTTC. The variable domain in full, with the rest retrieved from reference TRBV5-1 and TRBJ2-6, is KAGVTQTPRYLIKTRGQQVTLSCSPISGHRSVSWYQQTPGQGLQFLFEYFSETQRNKGNFPGRFSGRQFSNSRSEMNVSTLELGDSALYLCASSLQSGLYLSGANVLTFGAGSRLTVL.

The CDR3 coding sequence is TGCGCCAGCAGCCTCAAGGCAAGCACCGGGGAGCTGTTTTTT. The encoded protein is CASSLKASTGELFF. This chain joins TRBV4-3 and TRBJ2-2; no firm D call. The V gene lost 4 bases and the J gene lost 4 bases, with 10 bases spanning the gap. Germline V gene data show CDR1 as LGHNA and CDR2 as YSLEER. This CDR3 is 14 amino acids long.

The CDR3 bases are TGTGCTAGTGGTTCTCTACAGGACAATCAGCCCCAGCATTTT. It encodes CASGSLQDNQPQHF. V gene TRBV12-5 combines with J gene TRBJ1-5; perhaps TRBD1 as D (5 bases). The germline V and J ends were trimmed by 4 bases and 3 bases, with 10 bases remaining between them. The CDR3 has 14 amino acids. From germline, CDR1 is LGHNT and CDR2 FRNRAP.

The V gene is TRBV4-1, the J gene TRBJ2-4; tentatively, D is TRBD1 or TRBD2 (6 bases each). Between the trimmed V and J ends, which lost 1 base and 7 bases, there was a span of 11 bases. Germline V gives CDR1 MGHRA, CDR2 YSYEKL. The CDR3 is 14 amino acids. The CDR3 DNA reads TGCGCCAGCAGCCAAGTGGGGGGCATGAACATTCAGTACTTC. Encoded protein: CASSQVGGMNIQYF.

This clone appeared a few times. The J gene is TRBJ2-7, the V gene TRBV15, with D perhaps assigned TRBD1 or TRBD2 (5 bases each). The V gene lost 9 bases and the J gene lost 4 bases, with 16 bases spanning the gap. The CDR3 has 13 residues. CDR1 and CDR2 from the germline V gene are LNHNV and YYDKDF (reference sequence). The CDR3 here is CATGTAESYEQYF. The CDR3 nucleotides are TGTGCCACAGGGACGGCCGAAAGTTACGAGCAGTACTTC.

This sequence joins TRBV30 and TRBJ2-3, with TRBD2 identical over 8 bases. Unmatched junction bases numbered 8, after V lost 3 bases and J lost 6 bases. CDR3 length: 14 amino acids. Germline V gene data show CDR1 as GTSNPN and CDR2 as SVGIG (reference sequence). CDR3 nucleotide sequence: TGTGCCTGGAGCGTTAGCGGGGCGTCGGATACGCAGTATTTT. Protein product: CAWSVSGASDTQYF.

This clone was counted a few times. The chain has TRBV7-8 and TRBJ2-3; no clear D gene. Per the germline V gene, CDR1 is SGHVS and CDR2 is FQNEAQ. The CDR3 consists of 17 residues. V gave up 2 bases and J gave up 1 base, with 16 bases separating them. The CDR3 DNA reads TGTGCCAGCAGCTTACCCCCCGAAAGAGTCGGCACAGATACGCAGTATTTT. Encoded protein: CASSLPPERVGTDTQYF.

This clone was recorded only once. CDR3 nucleotides: TGTGCCAGCAACCGAATCCTAGGGGATACCACCTACGAGCAGTACTTC. Its translation: CASNRILGDTTYEQYF. The chain joins TRBV7-9 to TRBJ2-7; TRBD1 might be the D (5 bases). The CDR3 has 16 amino acids. Trimming removed 7 bases at V and 2 bases at J, with 21 bases between. Germline-derived CDR1 and CDR2 are SEHNR and FQNEAQ (reference sequence).